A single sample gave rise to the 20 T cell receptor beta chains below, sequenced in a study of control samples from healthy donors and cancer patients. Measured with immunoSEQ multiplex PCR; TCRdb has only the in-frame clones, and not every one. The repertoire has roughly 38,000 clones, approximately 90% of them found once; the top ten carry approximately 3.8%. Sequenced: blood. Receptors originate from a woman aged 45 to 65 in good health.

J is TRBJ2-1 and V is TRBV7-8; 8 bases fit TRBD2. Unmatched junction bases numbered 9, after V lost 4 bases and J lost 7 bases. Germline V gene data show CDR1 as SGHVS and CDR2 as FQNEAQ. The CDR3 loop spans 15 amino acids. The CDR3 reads CASSSNQRGLNEQFF. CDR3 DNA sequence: TGTGCCAGCAGCTCAAACCAGCGGGGGTTAAATGAGCAGTTCTTC.

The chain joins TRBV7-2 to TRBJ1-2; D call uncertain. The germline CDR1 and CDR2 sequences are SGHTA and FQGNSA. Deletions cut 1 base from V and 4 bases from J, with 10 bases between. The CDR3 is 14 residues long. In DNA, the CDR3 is TGTGCCAGCAGCTTAGGGCGGAGCCTCTATGGCTACACCTTC. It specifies CASSLGRSLYGYTF.

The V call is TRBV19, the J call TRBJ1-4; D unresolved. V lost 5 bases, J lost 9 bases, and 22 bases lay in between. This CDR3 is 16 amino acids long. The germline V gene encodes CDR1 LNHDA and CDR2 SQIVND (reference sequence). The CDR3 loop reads CASSYVGEVTRKKLFF. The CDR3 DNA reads TGTGCCAGTAGTTATGTAGGTGAGGTAACGCGGAAAAAACTGTTTTTT.

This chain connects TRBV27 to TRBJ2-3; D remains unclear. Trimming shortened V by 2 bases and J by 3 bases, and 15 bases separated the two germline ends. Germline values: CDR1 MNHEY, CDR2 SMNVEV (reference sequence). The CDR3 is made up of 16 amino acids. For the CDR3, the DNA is TGTGCCAGCAGTTTAAACCCCCTACAGCGAACAGATACGCAGTATTTT. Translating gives CASSLNPLQRTDTQYF.

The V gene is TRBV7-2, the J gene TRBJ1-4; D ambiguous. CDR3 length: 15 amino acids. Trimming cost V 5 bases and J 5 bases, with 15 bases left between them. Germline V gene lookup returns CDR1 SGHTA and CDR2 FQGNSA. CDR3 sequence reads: CASSPYLGQNEKLFF. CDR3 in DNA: TGTGCCAGCAGCCCCTACCTCGGGCAGAATGAAAAACTGTTTTTT.

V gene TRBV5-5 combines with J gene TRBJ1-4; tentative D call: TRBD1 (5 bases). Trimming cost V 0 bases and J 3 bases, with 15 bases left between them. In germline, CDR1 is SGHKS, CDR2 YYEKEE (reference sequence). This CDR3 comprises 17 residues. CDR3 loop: CASSLVGQGVANEKLFF. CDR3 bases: TGTGCCAGCAGCTTGGTCGGACAAGGGGTTGCTAATGAAAAACTGTTTTTT.

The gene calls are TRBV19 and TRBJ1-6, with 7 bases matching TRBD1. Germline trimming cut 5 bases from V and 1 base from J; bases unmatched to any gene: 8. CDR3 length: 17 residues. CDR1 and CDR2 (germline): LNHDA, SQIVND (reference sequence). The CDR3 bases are TGTGCCAGTAGTCCCCGACAGGGAAGTTCCTATAATTCACCCCTCCACTTT. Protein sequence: CASSPRQGSSYNSPLHF.

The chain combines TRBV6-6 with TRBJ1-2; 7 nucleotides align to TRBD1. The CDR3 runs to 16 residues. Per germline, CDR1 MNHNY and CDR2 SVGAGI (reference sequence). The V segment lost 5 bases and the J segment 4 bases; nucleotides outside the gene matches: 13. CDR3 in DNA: TGTGCCAGCAGTCGAATGACAGGGTCGGTTTTCTATGGCTACACCTTC. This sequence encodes CASSRMTGSVFYGYTF.

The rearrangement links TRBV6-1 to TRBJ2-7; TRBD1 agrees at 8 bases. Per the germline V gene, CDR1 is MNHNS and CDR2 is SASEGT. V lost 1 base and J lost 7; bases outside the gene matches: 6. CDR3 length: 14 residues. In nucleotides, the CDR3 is TGTGCCAGCAGTGAAGTGACAGGGGTGCGAGAGCAGTACTTC. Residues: CASSEVTGVREQYF.

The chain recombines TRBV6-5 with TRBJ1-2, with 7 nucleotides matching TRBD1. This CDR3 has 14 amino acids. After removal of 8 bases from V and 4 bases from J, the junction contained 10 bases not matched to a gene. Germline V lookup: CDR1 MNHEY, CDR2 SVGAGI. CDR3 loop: CASGKTGIGYGYTF. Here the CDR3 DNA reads TGTGCCAGCGGCAAGACAGGGATCGGCTATGGCTACACCTTC.

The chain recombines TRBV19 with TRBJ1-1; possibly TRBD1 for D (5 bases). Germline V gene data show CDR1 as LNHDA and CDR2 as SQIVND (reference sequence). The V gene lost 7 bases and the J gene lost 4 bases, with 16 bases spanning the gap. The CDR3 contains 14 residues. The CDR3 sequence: CASNPRALGTEAFF. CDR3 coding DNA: TGTGCCAGTAACCCCAGGGCCCTAGGCACTGAAGCTTTCTTT. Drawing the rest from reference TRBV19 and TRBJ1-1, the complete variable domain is DGGITQSPKYLFRKEGQNVTLSCEQNLNHDAMYWYRQDPGQGLRLIYYSQIVNDFQKGDIAEGYSVSREKKESFPLTVTSAQKNPTAFYLCASNPRALGTEAFFGQGTRLTVV.

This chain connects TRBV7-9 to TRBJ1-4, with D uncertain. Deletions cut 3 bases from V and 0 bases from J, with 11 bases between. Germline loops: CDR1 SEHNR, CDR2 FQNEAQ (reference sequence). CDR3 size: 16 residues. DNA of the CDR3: TGTGCCAGCAGCTTGAATGGGTTTGCAACTAATGAAAAACTGTTTTTT. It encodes CASSLNGFATNEKLFF.

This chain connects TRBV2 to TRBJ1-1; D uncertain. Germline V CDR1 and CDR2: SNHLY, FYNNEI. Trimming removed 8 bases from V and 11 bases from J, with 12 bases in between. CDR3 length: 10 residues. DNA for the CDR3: TGTGCCAGCCGTCGCGGCGAGGCTTTCTTT. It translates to CASRRGEAFF.

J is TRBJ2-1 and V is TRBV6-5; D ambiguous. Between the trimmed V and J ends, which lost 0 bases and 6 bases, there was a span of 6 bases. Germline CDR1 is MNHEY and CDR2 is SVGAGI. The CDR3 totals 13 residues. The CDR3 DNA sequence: TGTGCCAGCAGTTACTCGCCGGCCAATGAGCAGTTCTTC. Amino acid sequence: CASSYSPANEQFF.

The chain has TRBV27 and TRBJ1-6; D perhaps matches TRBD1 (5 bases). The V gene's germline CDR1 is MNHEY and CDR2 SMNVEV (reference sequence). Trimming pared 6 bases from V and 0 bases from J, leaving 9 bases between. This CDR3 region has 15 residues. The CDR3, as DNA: TGTGCCAGCAGCGCAGGGAGCTCCTATAATTCACCCCTCCACTTT. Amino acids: CASSAGSSYNSPLHF.

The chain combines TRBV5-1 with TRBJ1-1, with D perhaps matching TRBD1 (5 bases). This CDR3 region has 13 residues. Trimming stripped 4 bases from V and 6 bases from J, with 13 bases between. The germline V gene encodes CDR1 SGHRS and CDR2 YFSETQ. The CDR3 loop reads CASSISGFAEAFF. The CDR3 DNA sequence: TGCGCCAGCAGCATTTCAGGGTTCGCTGAAGCTTTCTTT.

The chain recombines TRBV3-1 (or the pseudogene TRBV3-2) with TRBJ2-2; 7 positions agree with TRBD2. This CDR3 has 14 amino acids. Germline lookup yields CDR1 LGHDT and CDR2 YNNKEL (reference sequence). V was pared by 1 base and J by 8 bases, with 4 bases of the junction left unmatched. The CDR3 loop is CASSQANGRGELFF. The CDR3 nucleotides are TGTGCCAGCAGCCAAGCTAACGGGAGGGGGGAGCTGTTTTTT.

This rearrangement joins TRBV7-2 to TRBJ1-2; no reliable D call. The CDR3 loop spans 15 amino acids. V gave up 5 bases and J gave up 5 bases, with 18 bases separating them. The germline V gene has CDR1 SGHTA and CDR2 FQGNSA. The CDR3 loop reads CASSLAPGRSYGYTF. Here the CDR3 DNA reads TGTGCCAGCAGCCTTGCTCCGGGGAGGTCTTATGGCTACACCTTC.

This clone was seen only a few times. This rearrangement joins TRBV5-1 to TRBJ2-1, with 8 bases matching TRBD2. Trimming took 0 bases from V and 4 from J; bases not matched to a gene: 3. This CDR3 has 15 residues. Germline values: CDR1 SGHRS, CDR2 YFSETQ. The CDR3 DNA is TGCGCCAGCAGCTTGGAAGCGGGGGAGTACAATGAGCAGTTCTTC. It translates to CASSLEAGEYNEQFF. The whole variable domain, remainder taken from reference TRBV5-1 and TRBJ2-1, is KAGVTQTPRYLIKTRGQQVTLSCSPISGHRSVSWYQQTPGQGLQFLFEYFSETQRNKGNFPGRFSGRQFSNSRSEMNVSTLELGDSALYLCASSLEAGEYNEQFFGPGTRLTVL.

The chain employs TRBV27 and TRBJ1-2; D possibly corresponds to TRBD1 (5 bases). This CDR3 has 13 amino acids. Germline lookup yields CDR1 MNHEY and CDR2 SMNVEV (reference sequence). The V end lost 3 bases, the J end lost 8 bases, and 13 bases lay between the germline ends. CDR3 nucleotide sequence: TGTGCCAGCAGTTTTCGACAGTCCGAGGGCTACACCTTC. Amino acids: CASSFRQSEGYTF.